Listed below are T cell receptor beta chains from one sample, sequenced in a study of blood T cell dynamics during melanoma immunotherapy. Clones were read by immunoSEQ multiplex PCR, and TCRdb kept only the in-frame ones, dropping some. The sample consists of about 16,000 clones, approximately 94% of them appearing once. The sample here was effector memory CD8+ T cells from blood, taken from a patient treated with checkpoint blockade. Receptor source: a human donor with melanoma. Both conserved end residues are part of each CDR3. The order of the fields is D gene, J gene, clone size, V gene, CDR3 DNA, CDR3 protein. The D gene is left open where the match is weak. Rows give clone size only sometimes, using once, few, many, or a class for an expanded clone.

.	TRBJ2-7	.	TRBV5-5	TGTGCCAGCAGCTTGGGCGGACAATTCCGCGAGCAGTACTTC	CASSLGGQFREQYF
.	TRBJ1-3	.	TRBV28	TGTGCCAGCAGGGGCGGGTGGGAAAACACCATATATTTT	CASRGGWENTIYF
TRBD2	TRBJ2-1	.	TRBV28	TGTGCCAGCAGTTTAAGAGCGGGGACTCACAATGATCAGTTCTTC	CASSLRAGTHNDQFF
TRBD2	TRBJ2-5	.	TRBV11-1	TGTGCCAGCAGCTTTACTAGACGGGAGGCCCAGTACTTC	CASSFTRREAQYF
.	TRBJ2-2	.	TRBV5-6	TGTGCCAGCAGTTCCGGGAACGGGGAGCTGTTTTTT	CASSSGNGELFF
.	TRBJ2-1	.	TRBV7-9	TGTGCCAGCAGCTTTAGGAATGAGCAGTTCTTC	CASSFRNEQFF
.	TRBJ1-2	.	TRBV2	TGTGCCAGCATGGTGATTAACTATGGCTACACCTTC	CASMVINYGYTF
.	TRBJ2-5	.	TRBV9	TGTGCCAGCAGCCACCCGAGGGAGACCCAGTACTTC	CASSHPRETQYF
.	TRBJ2-7	.	TRBV4-1	TGCGCCAGCAGCCAAGTAAGGGGCGAGCAGTACTTC	CASSQVRGEQYF
TRBD1	TRBJ2-5	.	TRBV11-2	TGTGCCAGCAGCTTTGAGGTCAGGGGGGAGACCCAGTACTTC	CASSFEVRGETQYF
.	TRBJ2-7	.	TRBV19	TGTGCCAGTAGTTCGGTAGTCAACGAGCAGTACTTC	CASSSVVNEQYF
TRBD1	TRBJ1-2	.	TRBV9	TGTGCCAGCAGCGGAGTCCAGGGGGACAATTATGGCTACACCTTC	CASSGVQGDNYGYTF
.	TRBJ1-1	.	TRBV2	TGTGCCAGCACCATCGGACAGATTGAAGCTTTCTTT	CASTIGQIEAFF
TRBD2	TRBJ2-4	.	TRBV9	TGTGCCAGCAGCGTAGGAGGACTAGCCCGACTTGGCAAAAACATTCAGTACTTC	CASSVGGLARLGKNIQYF
.	TRBJ2-1	few	TRBV4-1	TGCGCCAGCAGCCAAGCCGGTGTCCCGAGCTCCTACAATGAGCAGTTCTTC	CASSQAGVPSSYNEQFF
.	TRBJ2-2	.	TRBV6-6	TGTGCCAGCAGTTACTCCCGGGTTGAGCTGTTTTTT	CASSYSRVELFF
.	TRBJ1-6	.	TRBV19	TGTGCCAGTAGTATAGCCCACAGGGCGAATTCACCCCTCCACTTT	CASSIAHRANSPLHF
.	TRBJ1-5	.	TRBV12-1	TGTGCCAGCAGCTTTGTCCAGGGGTATCAGCCCCAGCATTTT	CASSFVQGYQPQHF
.	TRBJ1-3	.	TRBV5-5	TGTGCCAGCAGCTTGGCGGGGGGCTCTGGAAACACCATATATTTT	CASSLAGGSGNTIYF
.	TRBJ1-1	.	TRBV2	TGTGCCAGCAGTGAACCGGGGGTTCAGACTGAAGCTTTCTTT	CASSEPGVQTEAFF
.	TRBJ2-3	.	TRBV7-8	TGTGCCAGCAGCTTAGAAGCACCCCATACGCAGTATTTT	CASSLEAPHTQYF
TRBD1	TRBJ2-7	.	TRBV6-5	TGTGCCAGCAGCCACAGGGGGCAGGAGGACGAGCAGTACTTC	CASSHRGQEDEQYF
.	TRBJ1-4	.	TRBV7-7	TGTGCCAGCAGCTCGAAAGACGGCGGAAAACTGTTTTTT	CASSSKDGGKLFF
.	TRBJ2-7	.	TRBV11-2	TGTGCCAGCAGCTTAGGTCCGACAGTCTCCTATGAGCAGTACTTC	CASSLGPTVSYEQYF
.	TRBJ2-7	.	TRBV6-6	TGTGCCAGCAGTTACAGGGGCCCCTACGAGCAGTACTTC	CASSYRGPYEQYF
.	TRBJ2-3	.	TRBV4-1	TGCGCCAGCAGCCTGAGGGGAGTGATCGGCGCAGATACGCAGTATTTT	CASSLRGVIGADTQYF
.	TRBJ2-7	.	TRBV9	TGTGCCAGCAGCGTAGGAGCGGAGGTCTACGAGCAGTACTTC	CASSVGAEVYEQYF
TRBD1	TRBJ2-3	.	TRBV7-3	TGTGCCAGCAGCTTGGCAGGGGGCCGAAGCACAGATACGCAGTATTTT	CASSLAGGRSTDTQYF
.	TRBJ2-7	.	TRBV6-5	TGTGCCAGCAGAAGGAACAGTCTAGGCAGGAACGAGCAGTACTTC	CASRRNSLGRNEQYF
.	TRBJ2-5	.	TRBV2	TGTGCCAGCACGTGGGAGACCCAGTACTTC	CASTWETQYF
.	TRBJ1-2	.	TRBV25-1	TGTGCCAGCAGTGAATCCGAGGGTAGCTACACCTTC	CASSESEGSYTF
TRBD2	TRBJ2-2	.	TRBV9	TGTGCCAGCAGCCCCGCTAGCGGGAAGAACACCGGGGAGCTGTTTTTT	CASSPASGKNTGELFF
.	TRBJ1-1	.	TRBV25-1	TGTGCCAGCAGTGGCACAACTCAGGGTTATCCTGAAGCTTTCTTT	CASSGTTQGYPEAFF
TRBD1	TRBJ2-1	.	TRBV5-6	TGTGCCAGCAGCTTGGCAGGGGGCGCCTACAATGAGCAGTTCTTC	CASSLAGGAYNEQFF
TRBD2	TRBJ2-7	.	TRBV11-1	TGTGCCAGCAGCCTACTAGCGGGAGGCGCCGAGCAGTACTTC	CASSLLAGGAEQYF
.	TRBJ1-5	.	TRBV6-1	TGTGCCAGCAGTGAGAAACATCGGGATAGCAATCAGCCCCAGCATTTT	CASSEKHRDSNQPQHF
TRBD1	TRBJ2-7	.	TRBV6-5	TGTGCCAGCAGTTACCCCCATAGGGGGACAGACTACGAGCAGTACTTC	CASSYPHRGTDYEQYF
.	TRBJ2-1	.	TRBV2	TGTGCCTCTCCCGCCAGGGGCTCCTACAATGAGCAGTTCTTC	CASPARGSYNEQFF
TRBD2	TRBJ2-3	.	TRBV2	TGTGCCAGCAGTGGCACCAGACTAGCGCGACCAGATACGCAGTATTTT	CASSGTRLARPDTQYF
TRBD2	TRBJ2-1	.	TRBV5-3	TGTGCCAGAAGCTCGCGGGAGGCACTCTACAATGAGCAGTTCTTC	CARSSREALYNEQFF
.	TRBJ1-1	once	TRBV7-6	TGTGCCAGCAGCTTATCGGGAAACACTGAAGCTTTCTTT	CASSLSGNTEAFF
TRBD1	TRBJ1-2	.	TRBV13	TGTGCCAGCAGCTTGGACAGGGGTATCTATGGCTACACCTTC	CASSLDRGIYGYTF
TRBD1	TRBJ2-7	.	TRBV5-1	TGCGCCAGCAGCTTGAGAACAGGGGTCTCCTACGAGCAGTACTTC	CASSLRTGVSYEQYF
.	TRBJ2-1	.	TRBV9	TGTGCCAGCAGCCCTCCTGGGATAGGGTACAATGAGCAGTTCTTC	CASSPPGIGYNEQFF
.	TRBJ2-1	.	TRBV4-2	TGTGCCAGCAGCCCGCGACTAGTCAGTCGGGATGAGCAGTTCTTC	CASSPRLVSRDEQFF
TRBD2	TRBJ2-2	.	TRBV7-6	TGTGCCAGCAGCTACCAGCGGGAGGCCACCGGGGAGCTGTTTTTT	CASSYQREATGELFF
.	TRBJ2-7	.	TRBV13	TGTGCCAGCAGCTTAGGGACGGCGGCCGGCGAGCAGTACTTC	CASSLGTAAGEQYF
.	TRBJ1-6	.	TRBV4-2	TGTGCCAGCAGCCAAGATGGTGGGGACCCGCGGGGATATGGTTCACCCCTCCACTTT	CASSQDGGDPRGYGSPLHF
TRBD2	TRBJ2-7	.	TRBV7-6	TGTGCCAGCAGCCTAGAGGTCTCTAGCGGAAGCTACGAGCAGTACTTC	CASSLEVSSGSYEQYF
.	TRBJ2-7	.	TRBV9	TGTGCCAGCAGCGTAGGGGGCGAGTACGAGCAGTACTTC	CASSVGGEYEQYF
.	TRBJ1-2	.	TRBV7-9	TGTGCCAGCAGCTTAGGGGGGTCGAATGGCTACACCTTC	CASSLGGSNGYTF